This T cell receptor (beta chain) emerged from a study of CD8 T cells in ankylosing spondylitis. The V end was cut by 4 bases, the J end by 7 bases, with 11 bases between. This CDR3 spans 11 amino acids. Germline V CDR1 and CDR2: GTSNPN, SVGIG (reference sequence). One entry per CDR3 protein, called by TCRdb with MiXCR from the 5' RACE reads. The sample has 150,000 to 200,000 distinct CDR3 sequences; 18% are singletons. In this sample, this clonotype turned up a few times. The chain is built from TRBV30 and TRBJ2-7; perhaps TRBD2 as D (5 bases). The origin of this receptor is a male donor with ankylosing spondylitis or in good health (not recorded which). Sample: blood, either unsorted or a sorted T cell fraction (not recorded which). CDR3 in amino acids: CAWTVPGEQYF. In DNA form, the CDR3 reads TGTGCCTGGACGGTGCCGGGGGAGCAGTACTTC.